This T cell receptor beta chain is from a study of spatial heterogeneity in lung cancer. The V end was cut by 5 bases, the J end by 0 bases, with 10 bases between. The CDR3 loop spans 14 amino acids. The study's findings and limits: Expanded tumor TCRs that were ubiquitous appeared in blood more at resection than follow-up.

This clonotype was counted only a few times. The antigen remains unidentified. Time point reported: blood at routine non-recurrence follow-up after resection. Whole RNA, which was extracted from tumor, nontumor lung tissue or frozen PBMC, was sequenced without any cell sorting. TCRdb recomputed calls from the 5' RACE reads with MiXCR, one row per CDR3 protein. This sample has under 150,000 distinct CDR3 sequences, with 11% found just once. The input for sequencing was PBMCs, taken at follow-up. The TCR was taken from a female donor with early-stage non-small cell lung cancer. The rearrangement joins TRBV12-3 or TRBV12-4 to TRBJ1-1; D ambiguous. For the CDR3, the DNA is TGTGCCAGCAGTGCAGAGAGCATGAACACTGAAGCTTTCTTT. It codes for CASSAESMNTEAFF.